This T cell receptor (beta chain) was recorded in a study of blood T cell repertoires in COVID-19. Background on the study: COVID-19 samples, acute and convalescent, were from the United States, Italy and Spain.

About this clone: At one of its ends the junction is not consistent with the germline gene, which may arise from a read error.

Using immunoSEQ multiplex PCR, the repertoire was profiled, and TCRdb retains in-frame clones only, with some absent. The sample contains about 330,000 clones, 89% of which appear only once. CDR3 length: 13 residues. The chain links TRBV12-3 or TRBV12-4 to TRBJ1-1; D uncertain. The receptor was isolated from a man between 18 and 35 years old who had recovered from COVID-19. The sequenced material came from peripheral blood. The CDR3 spells CTSSRGQNTEAFF. CDR3 sequence (DNA): TGTACCAGCAGTCGCGGGCAGAACACTGAAGCTTTCTTT.